These 17 T cell receptor beta chains were sequenced from one sample in a study of breast tumors, draining lymph nodes, adjacent tissues. MiXCR was run by TCRdb on the multiplex PCR reads, yielding one entry per CDR3 protein. The profile covers a few hundred thousand distinct CDR3 sequences, with 30% to 35% appearing a single time and approximately 3.5% taken by the ten largest. Axillary draining lymph nodes of breast cancer patients supplied the node samples. The material sequenced was axillary lymph node tissue. Receptors were obtained from a female donor with breast cancer. Some clones in this sample may be carry-over from other donors' samples.

This clonotype is a singleton in its sample. The rearrangement uses TRBV7-2 and TRBJ2-7; D might be TRBD1 (6 bases). CDR1 and CDR2 from the germline V gene are SGHTA and FQGNSA. V was cut by 6 bases and J by 3 bases, with 15 bases left in between. The CDR3 contains 14 residues. The CDR3 nucleotides are TGTGCCAGCAGTTGGGACATCGGGAACTACGAGCAGTACTTC. Translating it yields CASSWDIGNYEQYF.

This chain uses TRBV6-6 with TRBJ2-7; tentatively, D is TRBD1 (6 bases). Germline V gene data show CDR1 as MNHNY and CDR2 as SVGAGI (reference sequence). This CDR3 comprises 13 residues. V was trimmed by 5 bases and J by 2 bases, leaving 10 bases between them. The DNA for the CDR3 is TGTGCCAGCAGTCTGGACAGAACCTACGAGCAGTACGTC. Its protein product is CASSLDRTYEQYV.

This clonotype was picked up many times. The genes are TRBV7-6 and TRBJ2-1; no definite D call. This CDR3 has 15 amino acids. Germline values: CDR1 SGHVS, CDR2 FNYEAQ. V was clipped by 2 bases and J by 4 bases, with 12 bases between them. This CDR3 reads CASSLSTFRYNEQFF. CDR3 DNA: TGTGCCAGCAGCTTAAGCACGTTCCGTTACAATGAGCAGTTCTTC.

This clonotype occurred a few times. This chain links TRBV20-1 with TRBJ1-1; 7 positions agree with TRBD1. This CDR3 has 12 residues. Germline CDR1 DFQATT, CDR2 SNEGSKA (reference sequence). The CDR3 nucleotides are TGCAGCTATAGACAGGGTGACACTGAAGCTTTCTTT. It encodes CSYRQGDTEAFF.

This clonotype was found a few times. This chain joins TRBV6-5 and TRBJ2-3; TRBD1 might be the D (6 bases). Germline CDR1 reads MNHEY; CDR2 reads SVGAGI. V lost 1 base, J lost 1 base, and 6 bases lay in between. CDR3 length: 14 amino acids. CDR3 DNA sequence: TGTGCCAGCAGTTACTACAGGGGCACAGATACGCAGTATTTT. Its translation: CASSYYRGTDTQYF.

This clonotype has ten or more counts. The chain couples TRBV5-1 to TRBJ2-6; TRBD2 aligns across 8 bases. CDR1 is SGHRS and CDR2 is YFSETQ in the germline V gene. V shed 0 bases and J 2 bases; nucleotides not matched to a gene: 7. The CDR3 covers 18 residues. CDR3 in DNA: TGCGCCAGCAGCTTGGGTGGCGGGGGGCCGGCTGGGGCCAACGTCCTGACTTTC. Amino acid sequence: CASSLGGGGPAGANVLTF.

About this clonotype itself: Since a much larger clone is just one base distant, this may be a read error. J is TRBJ2-3 and V is TRBV19; the D gene is possibly TRBD2 (6 bases). This CDR3 is built from 13 residues. Looked up from germline, CDR1 is LNHDA and CDR2 is SQIVND (reference sequence). V dropped 8 bases and J dropped 4 bases, with 13 bases sitting between them. CDR3 protein: CASLRPGADTQYF. The DNA of the CDR3 is TGTGCCAGTCTAAGACCGGGGGCAGATACGCAGTATTTT.

This clonotype occurred many times. J is TRBJ2-7 and V is TRBV2, with 7 bases aligning to TRBD2. CDR1 and CDR2 from the germline V gene are SNHLY and FYNNEI. The V segment lost 2 bases and the J segment 2 bases; nucleotides outside the gene matches: 21. The CDR3 has 20 amino acids. The CDR3 region has the DNA TGTGCCAGCAGTGAACCGGCCCGCCAAGCTCAGGCTAGCGGAACCTACGAGCAGTACTTC. Translated: CASSEPARQAQASGTYEQYF.

This clonotype was recorded at least ten times. The chain couples TRBV12-3 or TRBV12-4 to TRBJ2-3; D assignment may be TRBD1 or TRBD2 (5 bases each). This CDR3 region has 15 residues. Trimming stripped 1 base from V and 0 bases from J, with 8 bases between. CDR3 DNA: TGTGCCAGCAGTTTAGGGGGGATTAGCACAGATACGCAGTATTTT. Its translation is CASSLGGISTDTQYF.

Ten or more counts support this clonotype. The rearrangement joins TRBV20-1 to TRBJ1-2; TRBD1 matches at 8 bases. Per germline, CDR1 DFQATT and CDR2 SNEGSKA (reference sequence). The J segment lost 4 bases and the V segment lost 2 bases, leaving 3 bases of the junction unmatched. This CDR3 contains 13 residues. The CDR3 nucleotides read TGCAGTGCTAGACAGGGGGCGGGCTATGGCTACACCTTC. This sequence encodes CSARQGAGYGYTF.

This clonotype was picked up many times. The V and J genes are TRBV7-2 and TRBJ2-3; D remains unclear. CDR1 and CDR2 (germline): SGHTA, FQGNSA. The CDR3 extends over 15 amino acids. The V end lost 1 base, the J end lost 0 bases, and 8 bases lay between the germline ends. DNA for the CDR3: TGTGCCAGCAGCTTAGAGTCCGATAGCACAGATACGCAGTATTTT. This sequence encodes CASSLESDSTDTQYF. Full variable domain (outside the CDR3, taken from reference TRBV7-2 and TRBJ2-3): GAGVSQSPSNKVTEKGKDVELRCDPISGHTALYWYRQSLGQGLEFLIYFQGNSAPDKSGLPSDRFSAERTGGSVSTLTIQRTQQEDSAVYLCASSLESDSTDTQYFGPGTRLTVL.

A note on this clonotype: A read error may be the cause here, since a much bigger clone is one base away. V is TRBV7-6 and J is TRBJ2-6, with D unresolved. V was trimmed by 3 bases and J by 4 bases, leaving 1 base between them. The CDR3 spans 12 residues. Per germline, CDR1 SGHVS and CDR2 FNYEAQ. The CDR3 loop reads CASSFGANVLTF. CDR3 DNA sequence: TGTGCCAGCAGCTTCGGGGCCAACGTCCTGACTTTC.

This clonotype was observed many times. The rearrangement joins TRBV7-2 to TRBJ1-4; D call uncertain. The CDR3 extends over 15 amino acids. V was pared by 6 bases and J by 3 bases, with 14 bases between. Germline values: CDR1 SGHTA, CDR2 FQGNSA. CDR3 residues: CASSLSAASNEKLFF. In DNA form, the CDR3 reads TGTGCCAGCAGTTTATCCGCAGCCTCTAATGAAAAACTGTTTTTT.

This clonotype turned up a few times. This sequence may be a read error, since a much larger clone differs from it by one base. DNA of the CDR3: TGTGCCAGCAGCCAAGTCCCCTACGAGCAGTACTTC. Encoded protein: CASSQVPYEQYF. The chain couples TRBV3-1 to TRBJ2-7; D is unclear. Germline-derived CDR1 and CDR2 are LGHDT and YNNKEL (reference sequence). The length of the CDR3 is 12 residues. Deletions cut 1 base from V and 2 bases from J, with 3 bases between.

This clonotype was observed once. Possible read error: a much larger clone is one base away. The V and J genes are TRBV9 and TRBJ2-1; D uncertain. Germline lookup yields CDR1 SGDLS and CDR2 YYNGEE. This CDR3 comprises 11 residues. DNA for the CDR3: TGTGCCAGCAGTTTAGGGCTTGAGCAGTCCTTC. This codes for CASSLGLEQSF.

This clonotype was picked up many times. The rearrangement links TRBV2 to TRBJ2-7, with a tentative D call TRBD1 (5 bases). V was pared by 6 bases and J by 2 bases, with 14 bases between. The CDR3 is 14 amino acids. Per the germline V gene, CDR1 is SNHLY and CDR2 is FYNNEI. CDR3 region: CASRALDRPYEQYF. The CDR3 bases are TGTGCCAGCAGGGCCCTCGACAGACCCTACGAGCAGTACTTC.

The gene calls are TRBV10-2 and TRBJ1-1; D might be TRBD1 (5 bases). Germline assignment: CDR1 WSHSY and CDR2 SAAADI. The V gene lost 5 bases and the J gene lost 6 bases, with 16 bases spanning the gap. This CDR3 contains 14 residues. CDR3 in amino acids: CASSTGTRGAEAFF. The CDR3 nucleotides are TGCGCCAGCAGTACCGGGACCCGGGGGGCTGAAGCTTTCTTT.